This T cell receptor beta chain was sequenced in a study of long-term antiretroviral therapy in people with HIV (dated 2022 in TCRdb). Regarding the complete study: The earliest samples were collected roughly a decade before the 2015 WHO recommendation for immediate ART, at a time when ART was usually postponed until CD4 counts fell. From some 30 adults with confirmed HIV infection, the cohort provided approximately 210 cryopreserved PBMC samples, gathered serially across a mean of roughly 6 years (range 1-12). Of the roughly 30 participants with HIV, ten to eleven were female. No cross-contamination during QIAcube processing was shown when test extractions of a monoclonal T-cell line were performed alongside about 30 polyclonal samples. A retrospective serial study tested whether ART initiation and durable HIV suppression were associated with changes in peripheral blood TRB repertoire composition and diversity.

The germline ends are 23 bases apart after V is trimmed by 0 bases and J by 2 bases. Measured from the cysteine to the phenylalanine, the CDR3 is 19 residues long. Only the CDR3 region is kept as DNA, spanning 57 bases read in frame from base 1. The immunoSEQ hsTCRB v3.0 assay was used at survey level resolution for TRB variable region sequencing. A depth of about 40,000-50,000 T-cell genomes per sample was targeted for TRB sequencing. An Illumina MiSeq with a v3 150-cycle kit was used to sequence the pooled TRB libraries. The paper's processing steps were these. Repertoire analysis was performed in R inside a reproducible Nextflow workflow that covered QC, data transformation and analysis. LymphoSeq2, an R package for AIRR-Seq data exploration, was used to implement custom analyses. Four samples that yielded fewer than 5000 total TRB sequences were excluded, so that around 190 HIV repertoires were analyzed. Among the approximately 200 retained HIV repertoires, 55 to 60 were collected before ART initiation and more than 120 after ART initiation. Each repertoire was downsampled to 5000 TRB nucleotide sequences, and summary statistics were averaged across 100 downsampling iterations. The analysis kept only TRB sequences whose CDR3 regions were at least seven amino acids long. Diversity was measured with a Shannon entropy-derived clonality score and the Gini coefficient. Repertoire networks linked the top 5000 CDR3 amino acid sequences whenever two sequences differed by an edit distance of one. GLIPH2 predicted antigen specificity groups and MHC restriction for TRB CDR3 amino acid sequences. Known CMV, EBV, HIV or tissue antigen associations were flagged by matching CDR3 amino acid sequences against VDJdb and McPAS-TCR. Pre-ART, post-ART and control groups were compared with Wilcoxon signed-rank tests and Holm-Bonferroni correction. TCRdb took over this immuneACCESS table, retaining in-frame rearrangements with V and J assigned. Such tables are incomplete; in checked studies, under half of the missing clones stem from an unresolved V gene, and the remainder is unexplained. V, J and clone size reflect that table, while D and trimming were determined from the DNA. Counted in this sample were fewer than 25,000 clones; about four fifths of them appeared once. The ten most abundant clones make up around 6.2% of the sample.

Broader findings and caveats from the paper: Starting ART was linked to a significant rise in TRB diversity, yet even after long-term ART the diversity remained significantly lower than in transplant donor controls. Because cell numbers in pre-ART samples were limited, unsorted PBMC were profiled instead of sorted CD4+ and CD8+ T cells. Expanded TRB clones identified before ART initiation dominated the repertoire across all time points, though the dominance fluctuated and decreased in many PLHIV after ART. Samples dated from about 2003 to 2018, and the ART regimens used may be less effective than current ones. Because PBMC availability was limited, only the TCR beta chain was sequenced, with no alpha chain pairing. Inferences about post-ART repertoire changes are limited because no data were available on ART adherence, viral resistance or therapy changes. CDR3 length ranges in HIV repertoires were narrower than in controls, and network structure suggested an antigen-experienced repertoire with only a slight naive shift after ART.

Inclusion was restricted to participants for whom at least one PBMC sample before ART initiation and at least two post-ART samples were available. All participants with HIV were treated in the United States of America. Before DNA extraction, cryopreserved samples of roughly 0.95-10 million PBMC were thawed and washed. At the time of the earliest PBMC sample, participants with HIV were aged between about 23 and 54 years. Each participant contributed PBMC samples from 1-4 timepoints before ART initiation and 2-8 timepoints after ART initiation, with a median of 7 samples. For every participant, serial HIV viral load, CD4+ T-cell count, ART history and demographic data were obtained. Genomic DNA was extracted from unsorted PBMC with a Qiagen kit on a QIAcube, processed in batches of 12 samples. Remarks on this clone: Its target antigen remains unknown. Base qualities are not provided; no much larger clone lies one nucleotide away.

The rearrangement joined TRBV23-1 to TRBJ2-7; matching of 8 bases hints at TRBD1 as the D gene. TRBV23-1 is an ORF for which the function is uncertain. The origin of this receptor is a man between 25 and 39 years old with HIV. The starting material was unsorted PBMCs, obtained 4.4 years after starting antiretroviral therapy. The DNA is as follows: TGCGCCAGCAGTCAATCGGGCAGGGGGCGAGCTAGCGGTCCCTACGAGCAGTACTTC. Translation gives CASSQSGRGRASGPYEQYF.